The rows below give T cell receptor beta chains drawn from one sample of a study of cytomegalovirus exposure and HLA in healthy donors. Sequencing was performed with immunoSEQ multiplex PCR; in TCRdb, only in-frame clones are kept and a portion is missing. The sample lists more than 90,000 clones, around 85% occurring once. The sequenced material came from PBMCs. The receptors were sampled from a man between 18 and 35 years old in good health and CMV-seropositive. CDR3s include the opening cysteine and the closing phenylalanine or tryptophan. The D gene is left open where the match is weak. The size field is filled for only some rows; it gives once, few, many or a size class.

j_call | v_call | clone_size | d_call | cdr3_aa | cdr3_nt
TRBJ1-4 | TRBV7-7 | NA | NA | CASSLDPSPNEKLFF | TGTGCCAGCAGCTTAGATCCGTCTCCTAATGAAAAACTGTTTTTT
TRBJ1-4 | TRBV4-1 | NA | NA | CASSLDGTLDEKLFF | TGCGCCAGCAGCCTCGACGGGACACTAGATGAAAAACTGTTTTTT
TRBJ2-2 | TRBV5-1 | NA | TRBD2 | CASSSPTSANTGELFF | TGCGCCAGCAGCTCCCCGACTAGCGCGAACACCGGGGAGCTGTTTTTT
TRBJ1-1 | TRBV23-1 | NA | TRBD1 | CASSQKGQGADTEAFF | TGCGCCAGCAGTCAAAAGGGACAGGGGGCCGACACTGAAGCTTTCTTT
TRBJ2-1 | TRBV2 | NA | TRBD1 | CASMTTGGNEQFF | TGTGCCAGCATGACGACAGGGGGCAATGAGCAGTTCTTC
TRBJ1-4 | TRBV2 | once | NA | CASINRGNNEKLFF | TGTGCCAGCATCAACCGGGGGAATAATGAAAAACTGTTTTTT
TRBJ1-6 | TRBV28 | NA | TRBD1 | CATGGRSSYNSPLHF | TGTGCCACAGGGGGCCGAAGCTCCTATAATTCACCCCTCCACTTT
TRBJ1-1 | TRBV28 | once | NA | CASSLGTYTEAFF | TGTGCCAGCAGCCTAGGGACTTACACTGAAGCTTTCTTT
TRBJ1-5 | TRBV7-9 | NA | TRBD1 | CASSLGTGGGSNQPQHF | TGTGCCAGCAGCTTGGGGACAGGGGGTGGAAGCAATCAGCCCCAGCATTTT
TRBJ1-5 | TRBV18 | NA | NA | CASSPGRNQPQHF | TGTGCCAGCTCACCGGGGAGGAATCAGCCCCAGCATTTT
TRBJ1-1 | TRBV9 | NA | NA | CASSVSGADTEAFF | TGTGCCAGCAGCGTATCAGGGGCGGACACTGAAGCTTTCTTT
TRBJ2-7 | TRBV4-1 | NA | NA | CASSQGTPYEQYF | TGCGCCAGCAGCCAAGGAACTCCCTACGAGCAGTACTTC
TRBJ2-4 | TRBV2 | NA | TRBD1 | CASSDRTGENIQYF | TGTGCCAGCAGTGACCGGACAGGGGAGAACATTCAGTACTTC
TRBJ2-4 | TRBV19 | NA | TRBD2 | CASSPAGLNKNIQYF | TGTGCCAGTAGTCCAGCGGGACTAAACAAAAACATTCAGTACTTC
TRBJ2-1 | TRBV21-1 | NA | NA | CASSPWLERGVVPHEQFF | TGTGCCAGCAGCCCCTGGCTTGAGCGGGGAGTAGTCCCCCATGAGCAGTTCTTC
TRBJ1-1 | TRBV20-1 | NA | NA | CSYRATEAFF | TGCAGCTACAGGGCCACTGAAGCTTTCTTT
TRBJ1-1 | TRBV5-8 | NA | NA | CASSLGVNTEAFF | TGTGCCAGCAGCCTAGGGGTGAACACTGAAGCTTTCTTT
TRBJ1-6 | TRBV5-5 | NA | TRBD1 | CASSLEGTGTANSPLHF | TGTGCCAGCAGCTTGGAGGGAACCGGGACAGCCAATTCACCCCTCCACTTT
TRBJ2-5 | TRBV7-9 | few | TRBD1 | CASSPQGQAGAQYF | TGTGCCAGCAGCCCCCAGGGACAGGCCGGGGCCCAGTACTTC
TRBJ1-4 | TRBV27 | NA | NA | CASSTYRQKEKLFF | TGTGCCAGCAGTACTTATCGACAGAAAGAAAAACTGTTTTTT
TRBJ1-1 | TRBV5-5 | NA | TRBD1 | CASSHPTGAAFF | TGTGCCAGCAGCCACCCGACAGGGGCGGCTTTCTTT
TRBJ2-5 | TRBV7-2 | NA | NA | CASSLDAGKETQYF | TGTGCCAGCAGCTTAGATGCGGGGAAAGAGACCCAGTACTTC
TRBJ1-5 | TRBV30 | once | NA | CAWSVRGNQPQHF | TGTGCCTGGAGTGTAAGGGGAAATCAGCCCCAGCATTTT
TRBJ1-1 | TRBV4-1 | NA | TRBD1 | CASSQIPGQSTGGFF | TGCGCCAGCAGCCAAATACCGGGACAATCGACAGGGGGTTTCTTT
TRBJ2-3 | TRBV6-5 | once | NA | CASSSLASHTDTQYF | TGTGCCAGCAGTTCTCTAGCCTCCCACACAGATACGCAGTATTTT
TRBJ2-5 | TRBV5-6 | NA | NA | CASSDIQRNQETQYF | TGTGCCAGCAGCGACATACAGAGAAATCAAGAGACCCAGTACTTC
TRBJ2-1 | TRBV6-4 | NA | TRBD1 | CASSEQGNAVNEQFF | TGTGCCAGCAGTGAACAGGGGAATGCGGTCAATGAGCAGTTCTTC
TRBJ1-2 | TRBV5-4 | once | NA | CASSEGYGYTF | TGTGCCAGCAGCGAGGGTTATGGCTACACCTTC
TRBJ2-3 | TRBV7-7 | NA | TRBD2 | CASSPRLAADTQYF | TGTGCCAGCAGCCCCCGACTAGCGGCAGATACGCAGTATTTT
TRBJ1-6 | TRBV5-1 | NA | NA | CASSLGQSNSPLHF | TGCGCCAGCAGCTTGGGACAGAGTAATTCACCCCTCCACTTT
TRBJ1-1 | TRBV4-1 | NA | NA | CASSQERHLEAFF | TGCGCCAGCAGCCAAGAAAGACACCTTGAAGCTTTCTTT
TRBJ1-6 | TRBV11-2 | NA | TRBD1 | CASSLEGDRASPLHF | TGTGCCAGCAGCTTAGAGGGGGACAGGGCTTCACCCCTCCACTTT